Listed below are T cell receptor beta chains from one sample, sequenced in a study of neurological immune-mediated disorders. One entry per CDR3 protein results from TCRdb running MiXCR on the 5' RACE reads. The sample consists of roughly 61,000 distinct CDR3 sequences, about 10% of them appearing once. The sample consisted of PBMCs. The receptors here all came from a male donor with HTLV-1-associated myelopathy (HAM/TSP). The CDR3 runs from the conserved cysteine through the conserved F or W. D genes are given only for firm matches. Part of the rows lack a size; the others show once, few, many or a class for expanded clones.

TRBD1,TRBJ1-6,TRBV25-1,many,CASSEGTGGRNSPLHF,TGTGCCAGCAGTGAGGGGACAGGGGGCAGGAATTCACCCCTCCACTTT
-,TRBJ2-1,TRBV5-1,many,CASSLATLNEQFF,TGCGCCAGCAGCTTGGCGACTCTGAATGAGCAGTTCTTC
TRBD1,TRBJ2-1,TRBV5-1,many,CASSGQGAAEQFF,TGCGCCAGCAGCGGGCAGGGGGCAGCCGAGCAGTTCTTC
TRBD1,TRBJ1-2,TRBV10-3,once,CAISEPRGQGYEGYTF,TGTGCCATCAGTGAACCCCGCGGACAGGGCTATGAGGGCTACACCTTC
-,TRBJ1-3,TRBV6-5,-,CANSYTIPRLSGNTIYF,TGTGCCAACAGTTACACCATTCCCAGGTTATCTGGAAACACCATATATTTT
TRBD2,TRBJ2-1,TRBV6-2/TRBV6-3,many,CASSYDTSGASSYNEQFF,TGTGCCAGCAGTTACGACACTAGCGGTGCCAGCTCCTACAATGAGCAGTTCTTC
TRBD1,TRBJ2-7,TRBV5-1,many,CASSLSGTGFYEQYF,TGCGCCAGCAGCTTGTCCGGGACAGGCTTTTACGAGCAGTACTTC
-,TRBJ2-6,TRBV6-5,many,CASSGTLGANVLTF,TGTGCCAGCAGCGGGACGTTAGGGGCCAACGTCCTGACTTTC
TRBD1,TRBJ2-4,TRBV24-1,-,CATSAQTGPAKNIQYF,TGTGCCACCAGTGCCCAGACAGGGCCAGCCAAAAACATTCAGTACTTC
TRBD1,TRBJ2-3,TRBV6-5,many,CASSYFGTAATDTQYF,TGTGCCAGCAGTTACTTCGGGACAGCGGCAACAGATACGCAGTATTTT
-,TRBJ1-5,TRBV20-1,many,CSARGTRNQPQHF,TGCAGTGCTAGAGGAACCAGAAATCAGCCCCAGCATTTT
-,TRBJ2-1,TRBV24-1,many,CATSESDSVTYNEQFF,TGTGCCACCAGTGAGTCGGACAGTGTTACCTACAATGAGCAGTTCTTC
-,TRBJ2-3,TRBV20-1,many,CSATTRDTYTDTQYF,TGCAGTGCCACGACTCGGGACACCTACACAGATACGCAGTATTTT
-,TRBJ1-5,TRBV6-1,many,CASSEAVGTVGSNQPQHF,TGTGCCAGCAGTGAAGCGGTTGGGACCGTCGGAAGCAATCAGCCCCAGCATTTT
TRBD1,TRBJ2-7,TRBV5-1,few,CASSVTGTDIYEQYF,TGCGCCAGCAGCGTAACCGGGACAGACATCTACGAGCAGTACTTC
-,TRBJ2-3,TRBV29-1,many,CSGQGVDTQYF,TGCAGCGGCCAGGGAGTAGATACGCAGTATTTT
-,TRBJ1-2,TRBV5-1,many,CASSPGAEGYGYTF,TGCGCCAGCAGCCCAGGGGCGGAAGGCTATGGCTACACCTTC
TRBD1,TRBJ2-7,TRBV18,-,CASSPDLSTGTESYEQYF,TGTGCCAGCTCACCCGATCTTAGTACCGGGACAGAGTCCTACGAGCAGTACTTC
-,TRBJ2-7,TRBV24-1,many,CATSEGASYEQYF,TGTGCCACCAGTGAAGGGGCGTCCTACGAGCAGTACTTC
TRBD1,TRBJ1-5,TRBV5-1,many,CASSTGTGNQPQHF,TGCGCCAGCAGCACGGGGACAGGAAATCAGCCCCAGCATTTT
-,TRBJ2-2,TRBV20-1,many,CSLPGIGAGELFF,TGCAGTCTTCCAGGGATAGGAGCCGGGGAGCTGTTTTTT
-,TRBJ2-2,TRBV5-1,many,CASSSLGAGELFF,TGCGCCAGCAGCTCATTGGGAGCCGGGGAGCTGTTTTTT
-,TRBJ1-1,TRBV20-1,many,CSAGWGPEAFF,TGCAGTGCCGGGTGGGGGCCTGAAGCTTTCTTT
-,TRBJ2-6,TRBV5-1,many,CASSLVTGPSGANVLTF,TGCGCCAGCAGCTTGGTCACAGGCCCCTCTGGGGCCAACGTCCTGACTTTC
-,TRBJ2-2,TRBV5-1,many,CASSVTLDGGTGELFF,TGCGCCAGCAGCGTAACATTGGATGGGGGCACCGGGGAGCTGTTTTTT
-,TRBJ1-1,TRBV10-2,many,CASGGQVNTEAFF,TGCGCCAGCGGGGGGCAGGTGAACACTGAAGCTTTCTTT
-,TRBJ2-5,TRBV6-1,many,CASRGGGRETQYF,TGTGCCAGCAGGGGAGGGGGGAGGGAGACCCAGTACTTC
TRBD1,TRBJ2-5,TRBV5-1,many,CASSLAGGDKETQYF,TGCGCCAGCAGCTTGGCAGGGGGCGATAAAGAGACCCAGTACTTC
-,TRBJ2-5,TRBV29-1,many,CSAYRDTVETQYF,TGCAGCGCCTATCGGGACACTGTAGAGACCCAGTACTTC
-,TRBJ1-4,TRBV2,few,CASRVDHGVEKLFF,TGTGCCAGCAGGGTTGATCACGGTGTAGAAAAACTGTTTTTT
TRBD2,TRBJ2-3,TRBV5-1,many,CASSYSGDTDTQYF,TGCGCCAGCAGCTATAGCGGGGACACAGATACGCAGTATTTT
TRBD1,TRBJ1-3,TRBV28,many,CASSWDRGYGNTIYF,TGTGCCAGCAGCTGGGACAGGGGGTATGGAAACACCATATATTTT
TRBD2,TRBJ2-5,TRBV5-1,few,CASTKGTSGGAYQETQYF,TGCGCCAGCACCAAGGGGACTAGCGGGGGGGCTTACCAAGAGACCCAGTACTTC
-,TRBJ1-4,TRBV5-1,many,CASSLFPGEKLFF,TGCGCCAGCAGCTTGTTCCCGGGTGAAAAACTGTTTTTT